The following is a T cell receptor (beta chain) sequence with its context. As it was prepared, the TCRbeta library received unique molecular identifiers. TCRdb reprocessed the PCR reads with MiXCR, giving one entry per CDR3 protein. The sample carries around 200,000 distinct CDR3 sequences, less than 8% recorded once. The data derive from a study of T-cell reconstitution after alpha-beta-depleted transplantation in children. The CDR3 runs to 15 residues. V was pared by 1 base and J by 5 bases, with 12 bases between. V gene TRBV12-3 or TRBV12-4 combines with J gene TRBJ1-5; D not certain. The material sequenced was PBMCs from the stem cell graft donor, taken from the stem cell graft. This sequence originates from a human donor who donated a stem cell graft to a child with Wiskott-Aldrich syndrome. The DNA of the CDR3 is TGTGCCAGCAGTTTAGGGGCGGGTTACGATCAGCCCCAGCATTTT. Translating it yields CASSLGAGYDQPQHF.